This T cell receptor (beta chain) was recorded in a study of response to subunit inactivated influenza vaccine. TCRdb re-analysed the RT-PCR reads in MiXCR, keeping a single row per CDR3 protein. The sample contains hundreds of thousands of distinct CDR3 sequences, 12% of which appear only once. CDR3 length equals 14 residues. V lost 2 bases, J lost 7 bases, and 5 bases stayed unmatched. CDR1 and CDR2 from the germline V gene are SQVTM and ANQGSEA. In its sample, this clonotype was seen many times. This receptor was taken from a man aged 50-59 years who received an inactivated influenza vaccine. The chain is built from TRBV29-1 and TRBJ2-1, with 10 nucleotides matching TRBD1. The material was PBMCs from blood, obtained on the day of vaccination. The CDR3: CSVELGQGKNEQFF. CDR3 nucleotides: TGCAGCGTTGAATTGGGACAGGGGAAGAATGAGCAGTTCTTC.